This T cell receptor (beta chain) was captured in a study of T cell responses to AZD1222 COVID-19 vaccine. In the case of this clone: What it binds is not known.

V was shortened by 6 bases and J by 0 bases, with 14 bases between the two germline ends. Germline V gives CDR1 MNHEY, CDR2 SVGEGT. The CDR3 runs to 15 residues. The table came from immunoSEQ multiplex PCR; TCRdb's copy has only in-frame clones and leaves some out. The sample lists 100,000 to 120,000 clones; around 90% were seen once. Findings and limits, study-wide: The study reported that nearly half of spike-specific TCRs target unmutated variant regions.

The sequencing used peripheral blood, collected on day 0 of AZD1222 vaccination. The TCR comes from an adult in good health. The chain uses TRBV6-2 or TRBV6-3 and TRBJ1-1, with no clear D. CDR3 residues: CASSRTSGMNTEAFF. CDR3 DNA sequence: TGTGCCAGCAGCCGTACGAGTGGGATGAACACTGAAGCTTTCTTT.